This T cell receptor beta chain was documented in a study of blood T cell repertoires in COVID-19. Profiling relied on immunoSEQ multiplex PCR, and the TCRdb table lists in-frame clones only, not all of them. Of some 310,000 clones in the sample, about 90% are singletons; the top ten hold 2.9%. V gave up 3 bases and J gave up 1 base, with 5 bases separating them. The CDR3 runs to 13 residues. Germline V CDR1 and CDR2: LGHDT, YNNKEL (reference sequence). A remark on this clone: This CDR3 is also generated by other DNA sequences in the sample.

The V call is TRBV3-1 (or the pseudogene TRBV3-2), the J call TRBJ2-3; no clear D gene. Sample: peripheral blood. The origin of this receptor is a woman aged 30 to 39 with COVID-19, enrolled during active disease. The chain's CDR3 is CASSHLGTDTQYF. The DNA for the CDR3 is TGTGCCAGCAGCCATCTCGGCACAGATACGCAGTATTTT.